The present T cell receptor beta chain was sequenced within a study of blood T cell repertoires in COVID-19. The CDR3 runs to 15 residues. The V gene's germline CDR1 is LNHDA and CDR2 SQIVND (reference sequence). After removal of 5 bases from V and 8 bases from J, the junction contained 8 bases not matched to a gene. This clone was detected ten times or more. The method was immunoSEQ multiplex PCR; TCRdb's version includes in-frame clones alone and lacks a portion of them. This sample has some 150,000 clones; roughly 87% occur once, and the top ten carry about 4%. This chain uses TRBV19 with TRBJ1-6; the match to TRBD1 covers 8 bases. The clonotype originates from a woman in her sixties or seventies with active or convalescent COVID-19. The sequenced material came from peripheral blood. CDR3 in amino acids: CASSYLSTGDSPLHF. The CDR3 bases are TGTGCCAGTAGTTATTTGTCGACAGGGGATTCACCCCTCCACTTT. Combining the CDR3 with reference TRBV19 and TRBJ1-6 gives the whole variable domain DGGITQSPKYLFRKEGQNVTLSCEQNLNHDAMYWYRQDPGQGLRLIYYSQIVNDFQKGDIAEGYSVSREKKESFPLTVTSAQKNPTAFYLCASSYLSTGDSPLHFGNGTRLTVT.